These 7 T cell receptor beta chains share one sample of origin, sequenced in a study of molecular identifiers for immune sequencing clone quantification. TCRdb passed the PCR reads through MiXCR, listing each CDR3 protein once. The sample contains over 550,000 distinct CDR3 sequences, 25% of which appear only once. The specimen was naive CD8+ T cells from blood, with Jurkat cell RNA spiked in. The subset here: FACS-sorted CD8+CD4-CCR7+CD45RA+ naive T cells. The receptors were sampled from a human donor in good health. Some libraries in this study had Jurkat cell RNA spiked in.

Ten or more counts support this clonotype. The chain couples TRBV2 to TRBJ2-3; tentative D call: TRBD2 (6 bases). Trimming pared 9 bases from V and 4 bases from J, leaving 14 bases between. CDR1 is SNHLY, CDR2 FYNNEI, per germline. This CDR3 spans 13 amino acids. This CDR3 is CARNSGEADTQYF. The CDR3 DNA is TGTGCCAGGAACTCCGGGGAGGCAGATACGCAGTATTTT.

This clonotype was seen repeatedly, ten times or more. The chain links TRBV12-3 or TRBV12-4 to TRBJ1-5, with 10 bases aligning to TRBD1. V lost 4 bases, J lost 5 bases, and 5 bases stayed unmatched. The CDR3 has 15 residues. The CDR3 loop is CASSSWTGGYQPQHF. As DNA, the CDR3 is TGTGCCAGCAGTTCCTGGACAGGGGGATATCAGCCCCAGCATTTT.

The table lists this clonotype with many counts. The rearrangement joins TRBV9 to TRBJ2-3; 8 nucleotides match TRBD2. Germline trimming cut 8 bases from V and 4 bases from J; bases unmatched to any gene: 15. CDR1 and CDR2 (germline): SGDLS, YYNGEE. CDR3 length: 16 amino acids. The CDR3 nucleotides are TGTGCCAGTGTCCCCACCGATAGCGGGATAGCAGATACGCAGTATTTT. This codes for CASVPTDSGIADTQYF.

To note about this clonotype: A read error is possible here, since a much larger clone lies one base away. CDR3 protein: CASSRGAGGTSGYAQYF. The CDR3 DNA reads as TGTGCCAGCAGCCGGGGGGCTGGTGGGACTAGCGGATACGCGCAGTACTTC. This rearrangement joins TRBV7-9 to TRBJ2-7; 11 nucleotides align to TRBD2. Germline V gene lookup returns CDR1 SEHNR and CDR2 FQNEAQ (reference sequence). The CDR3 loop spans 17 amino acids. The entire variable domain, with the rest obtained from reference TRBV7-9 and TRBJ2-7, is as follows: DTGVSQNPRHKITKRGQNVTFRCDPISEHNRLYWYRQTLGQGPEFLTYFQNEAQLEKSRLLSDRFSAERPKGSFSTLEIQRTEQGDSAMYLCASSRGAGGTSGYAQYFGPGTRLTVT.

The chain links TRBV5-1 to TRBJ1-1, with TRBD1 matching 10 bases. CDR1 is SGHRS, CDR2 YFSETQ, per germline. The CDR3 runs 16 residues. The V and J ends lost 0 bases and 2 bases, in that order; junction bases with no gene match: 4. CDR3 loop: CASSLGDRGQNTEAFF. In nucleotides, the CDR3 is TGCGCCAGCAGCTTGGGGGACAGGGGCCAAAACACTGAAGCTTTCTTT.

This clonotype was observed a few times. The CDR3 region has the DNA TGTGCCAGCGTGGGCCATAGCCCCTACAATGAGCAGTTCTTC. It specifies CASVGHSPYNEQFF. This chain connects TRBV25-1 to TRBJ2-1, with unresolved D. V lost 8 bases and J lost 2, with 13 bases in between. Germline V gene data show CDR1 as MGHDK and CDR2 as SYGVNS. The CDR3 length is 14 residues.

Comments on this clonotype: Relative to the germline gene, one junction end is altered; a read error may explain this. This chain connects TRBV4-1 to TRBJ2-5; D is undetermined. The CDR3 is made up of 13 amino acids. CDR1 is MGHRA and CDR2 is YSYEKL in the germline V gene. The CDR3 region has the DNA TGCGCCAACAGCCCAGGTCCCCAAGAGCCCCAGTACTTC. Amino acids: CANSPGPQEPQYF.